This TCR beta chain was obtained from a study of blood T cell repertoires in COVID-19. Study-level information: From the United States, Italy and Spain came samples of acute and convalescent COVID-19.

CDR1 SGHAT and CDR2 FQNNGV come from the germline V gene. V was shortened by 1 base and J by 4 bases, with 5 bases between the two germline ends. The CDR3 extends over 13 amino acids. The method was immunoSEQ multiplex PCR; TCRdb's version includes in-frame clones alone and lacks a portion of them. The sample consists of fewer than 65,000 clones, roughly 89% of them appearing once. The sequence derives from an elderly woman with acute or convalescent COVID-19. Sequenced material: peripheral blood. The chain carries TRBV11-2 and TRBJ2-1; a possible D gene is TRBD1 (5 bases). The CDR3 here is CASSLAGYNEQFF. In DNA form, the CDR3 reads TGTGCCAGCAGCTTAGCAGGGTACAATGAGCAGTTCTTC.